The clone carrying this T cell receptor (beta chain) showed up just a few times. The record originates from a study of blood T cell repertoires in COVID-19. Study-level information: The study drew acute and convalescent COVID-19 samples from the United States, Italy and Spain. PBMCs, B-cell-depleted T cells, or T cells were the source of the cDNA or gDNA that made up the material.

Germline V gene lookup returns CDR1 MGHRA and CDR2 YSYEKL. V shed 0 bases and J 4 bases; nucleotides not matched to a gene: 4. The length of the CDR3 is 16 residues. Per the original methods: Amplifying reference gene primers gave estimates of nucleated cell counts. Libraries were prepared by immunoSEQ multiplex PCR; TCRdb keeps only in-frame clonotypes and omits some of them. Clone size and the V and J calls come from that table; the DNA yielded D and trimming. In the table there are about 150,000 clones, 84% of which are singletons. The clonotype comes from a man aged 25-40 years with COVID-19, enrolled during active disease. The rearrangement uses TRBV4-1 and TRBJ1-4; 8 nucleotides match TRBD1. Source material: peripheral blood. CDR3 nucleotide sequence: TGCGCCAGCAGCCAAGAATCCAGGGGGCGTAATGAAAAACTGTTTTTT. It encodes CASSQESRGRNEKLFF.